The sequence of this T cell receptor (beta chain) was determined in a study of cytomegalovirus exposure and HLA in healthy donors. Study-wide results and caveats: With high specificity and sensitivity, the classifier reportedly diagnosed cytomegalovirus status.

TCRdb's copy holds only in-frame clones and misses some; the assay was immunoSEQ multiplex PCR. In the table there are approximately 98,000 clones, around 95% of which are singletons. A note on this clone: Its antigen remains unidentified.

V shed 1 base and J 5 bases; nucleotides not matched to a gene: 4. There are 15 residues in the CDR3. Germline lookup yields CDR1 MDHEN and CDR2 SYDVKM. V is TRBV28 and J is TRBJ2-2; 7 bases are shared with TRBD1. Specimen: PBMCs. This sequence originates from a woman between 18 and 29 years old in good health and CMV-seronegative. The CDR3 protein is CASSLLGGETGELFF. Here the CDR3 DNA reads TGTGCCAGCAGTTTATTAGGGGGCGAAACCGGGGAGCTGTTTTTT.